Below are 30 T cell receptor beta chains sequenced from a single sample in a study of cytomegalovirus exposure and HLA in healthy donors. It was with 60 Vbeta and 13 Jbeta primers that the PCR ran. Sequencing used immunoSEQ multiplex PCR; TCRdb keeps in-frame clones, though not all of them. Of 120,000 or so clones detected, roughly four fifths appear once; the ten largest clones hold 1.8%. Sequenced: PBMCs. These receptors came from a man younger than 35 in good health and CMV-seronegative.

This chain joins TRBV2 and TRBJ2-1; weak D call: TRBD1 (6 bases). The CDR3 sequence is 14 residues long. CDR1 is SNHLY and CDR2 is FYNNEI in the germline V gene. Trimming took off 1 base at V and 10 bases at J, with 14 bases between the two ends. CDR3 nucleotide sequence: TGTGCCAGCAGTGAAGGGGGGCCCTTTAACGAGCAGTTCTTC. Translating gives CASSEGGPFNEQFF.

This rearrangement joins TRBV13 to TRBJ2-5, with TRBD1 as a possible D gene (6 bases). The closer fit of TRBJ2-7 to the DNA end suggests the J call may be wrong. The CDR3 totals 15 residues. The germline gives CDR1 PRHDT, CDR2 FYEKMQ (reference sequence). Here the CDR3 DNA reads TGTGCCAGCAGCTTCAGACAGGTTCCCCCGAACGAGCAGTACTTC. Residues: CASSFRQVPPNEQYF.

The chain recombines TRBV9 with TRBJ1-4; no clear D gene. Trimming stripped 0 bases from V and 2 bases from J, with 5 bases between. Germline V gene data show CDR1 as SGDLS and CDR2 as YYNGEE. This CDR3 region has 14 residues. The CDR3 region is CASSVGGTNEKLFF. For the CDR3, the DNA is TGTGCCAGCAGCGTAGGAGGGACTAATGAAAAACTGTTTTTT.

This clone showed up just a few times. The V gene is TRBV6-5, the J gene TRBJ1-4, with D tentatively TRBD1 (6 bases). This CDR3 is built from 15 residues. The germline V and J ends were trimmed by 6 bases and 4 bases, with 15 bases remaining between them. Germline loops: CDR1 MNHEY, CDR2 SVGAGI. For the CDR3, the DNA is TGTGCCAGCAGGAAGCAGGGGAATTTTAATGAAAAACTGTTTTTT. It yields the protein CASRKQGNFNEKLFF.

The chain has TRBV5-6 and TRBJ2-1; 9 bases line up with TRBD2. In germline, CDR1 is SGHDT, CDR2 YYEEEE. V shed 3 bases, J shed 2 bases, and the junction held 3 bases outside the gene matches. The length of the CDR3 is 15 residues. In nucleotides, the CDR3 is TGTGCCAGCAGCTCTTTAGCGGGGGCCTACAATGAGCAGTTCTTC. Amino acids: CASSSLAGAYNEQFF.

The rearrangement uses TRBV11-1 and TRBJ1-6; possibly TRBD1 for D (5 bases). Germline V gives CDR1 SGHAT, CDR2 FQDESV (reference sequence). Deletions cut 5 bases from V and 6 bases from J, with 11 bases between. The CDR3 runs 14 residues. CDR3: CASSRRQTNSPLHF. The CDR3, as DNA: TGTGCCAGCAGCAGACGACAGACTAATTCACCCCTCCACTTT.

The rearrangement links TRBV7-2 to TRBJ1-1; tentative D call: TRBD1 (5 bases). With 1 base removed from V and 4 bases from J, the gap between germline ends came to 16 bases. The CDR3 runs to 16 residues. The germline gives CDR1 SGHTA, CDR2 FQGNSA. The CDR3: CASSLVPRTGGTEAFF. The CDR3 DNA is TGTGCCAGCAGCTTAGTCCCCCGGACGGGGGGCACTGAAGCTTTCTTT.

The chain has TRBV5-1 and TRBJ2-3; perhaps TRBD2 as D (7 bases). The length of the CDR3 is 16 residues. CDR1 and CDR2 (germline): SGHRS, YFSETQ. V lost 4 bases to trimming and J lost 2 bases, with 17 bases between them. The CDR3 sequence: CASSHEAGAFTDTQYF. The CDR3 coding sequence is TGCGCCAGCAGCCACGAGGCGGGGGCCTTCACAGATACGCAGTATTTT.

The table lists this clone with a count of one. This rearrangement joins TRBV5-4 to TRBJ1-2, with TRBD1 matching over 9 bases. Germline values: CDR1 SGHNT, CDR2 YYREEE (reference sequence). There are 13 residues in the CDR3. The junction had 11 bases not matched to a gene; V was cut back by 7 bases and J by 10 bases. CDR3 region: CASWSRDRVDYTF. For the CDR3, the DNA is TGTGCCAGCTGGTCCCGGGACAGGGTCGACTACACCTTC.

V is TRBV7-2 and J is TRBJ1-1; 8 nucleotides line up with TRBD1. The germline V gene encodes CDR1 SGHTA and CDR2 FQGNSA. This CDR3 region has 14 residues. V lost 4 bases and J lost 1; bases outside the gene matches: 2. CDR3 coding DNA: TGTGCCAGCAGCTACCAGGGGGCGAACACTGAAGCTTTCTTT. Translating it yields CASSYQGANTEAFF.

This rearrangement joins TRBV27 to TRBJ1-2; perhaps TRBD1 as D (6 bases). Trimming took 4 bases from V and 4 from J, leaving 19 bases between them. This CDR3 comprises 16 residues. CDR1 and CDR2 from the germline V gene are MNHEY and SMNVEV (reference sequence). The CDR3 bases are TGTGCCAGCAGTTCGCACTTAGGGGGGGCGACCTATGGCTACACCTTC. This sequence encodes CASSSHLGGATYGYTF.

This clone has a single count. CDR3 sequence reads: CASSIRGFDTEAFF. The CDR3, as DNA: TGTGCCAGTAGTATTCGGGGGTTCGACACTGAAGCTTTCTTT. This chain connects TRBV19 to TRBJ1-1, with TRBD1 as a possible D gene (5 bases). V was clipped by 3 bases and J by 3 bases, with 11 bases between them. This CDR3 is built from 14 residues. Germline lookup yields CDR1 LNHDA and CDR2 SQIVND (reference sequence).

Only a few counts were recorded for this clone. J is TRBJ1-4 and V is TRBV15; perhaps TRBD1 as D (5 bases). V was shortened by 0 bases and J by 4 bases, with 9 bases between the two germline ends. Germline lookup yields CDR1 LNHNV and CDR2 YYDKDF (reference sequence). This CDR3 spans 15 amino acids. The CDR3 reads CATSREPGNNEKLFF. The CDR3 DNA reads TGTGCCACCAGCAGAGAACCAGGGAATAATGAAAAACTGTTTTTT. The entire variable domain, with the rest obtained from reference TRBV15 and TRBJ1-4, is as follows: DAMVIQNPRYQVTQFGKPVTLSCSQTLNHNVMYWYQQKSSQAPKLLFHYYDKDFNNEADTPDNFQSRRPNTSFCFLDIRSPGLGDTAMYLCATSREPGNNEKLFFGSGTQLSVL.

This rearrangement joins TRBV6-4 to TRBJ2-7; D is possibly TRBD1 (6 bases). V gave up 7 bases and J gave up 2 bases, with 18 bases separating them. The CDR3 loop spans 15 amino acids. Germline V gene sequence: CDR1 MRHNA, CDR2 SNTAGT. The CDR3 protein is CASTEELQGPYEQYF. CDR3 bases: TGTGCCAGCACCGAAGAACTTCAGGGGCCCTACGAGCAGTACTTC.

V usage is TRBV15 and J usage is TRBJ2-1; D possibly corresponds to TRBD1 (5 bases). The CDR3 is 15 residues long. V gave up 1 base and J gave up 5 bases, with 12 bases separating them. CDR1 and CDR2 from the germline V gene are LNHNV and YYDKDF (reference sequence). The CDR3 protein is CATSRGEAGNNEQFF. CDR3 DNA: TGTGCCACCAGCAGAGGAGAAGCAGGGAACAATGAGCAGTTCTTC.

The chain is built from TRBV5-6 and TRBJ2-3; D is unresolved. This CDR3 is 16 amino acids long. The germline V gene has CDR1 SGHDT and CDR2 YYEEEE. V gave up 0 bases and J gave up 3 bases, with 14 bases separating them. CDR3 sequence reads: CASSLAPIARTDTQYF. The CDR3 nucleotides read TGTGCCAGCAGCTTGGCCCCGATCGCCCGGACAGATACGCAGTATTTT.

This clone was counted between two and nine times. This rearrangement joins TRBV11-2 to TRBJ2-1; 8 bases map to TRBD1. In germline, CDR1 is SGHAT, CDR2 FQNNGV. The CDR3 is 17 residues long. The ends lost 0 bases at V and 8 bases at J; junction bases unmatched: 12. CDR3 bases: TGTGCCAGCAGCTTAGATATCGGCAGGGGGCCCCAGGATGAGCAGTTCTTC. It is translated as CASSLDIGRGPQDEQFF.

In this sample, this clone turned up once. V and J are TRBV5-4 and TRBJ1-1; D is undetermined. The germline V gene encodes CDR1 SGHNT and CDR2 YYREEE (reference sequence). V was pared by 4 bases and J by 0 bases, with 7 bases between. The CDR3 contains 13 residues. The CDR3 loop is CASSVDMNTEAFF. Here the CDR3 DNA reads TGTGCCAGCAGCGTTGACATGAACACTGAAGCTTTCTTT. Drawing the rest from reference TRBV5-4 and TRBJ1-1, the complete variable domain is ETGVTQSPTHLIKTRGQQVTLRCSSQSGHNTVSWYQQALGQGPQFIFQYYREEENGRGNFPPRFSGLQFPNYSSELNVNALELDDSALYLCASSVDMNTEAFFGQGTRLTVV.

The rearrangement joins TRBV5-1 to TRBJ1-1; 7 bases are shared with TRBD1. CDR3 length: 16 amino acids. The ends lost 5 bases at V and 1 base at J; junction bases unmatched: 11. The germline V gene has CDR1 SGHRS and CDR2 YFSETQ. The CDR3 DNA is TGCGCCAGCAGTCCCCTCAAAGACAGGGAGAACACTGAAGCTTTCTTT. Protein: CASSPLKDRENTEAFF.

The genes are TRBV5-4 and TRBJ2-7, with 7 positions matching TRBD1. The V gene's germline CDR1 is SGHNT and CDR2 YYREEE (reference sequence). Germline trimming cut 2 bases from V and 3 bases from J; bases unmatched to any gene: 5. This CDR3 region has 14 residues. In nucleotides, the CDR3 is TGTGCCAGCAGCTTCCGGGACAGCCTCTACGAGCAGTACTTC. Protein sequence: CASSFRDSLYEQYF.

The genes are TRBV4-3 and TRBJ2-2; 10 positions agree with TRBD2. CDR1 and CDR2 (germline): LGHNA, YSLEER. Trimming cost V 2 bases and J 5 bases; bases outside gene matches: 2. The CDR3 covers 15 residues. As DNA, the CDR3 is TGCGCCAGCAGCCAAAGCGGGGGGGGAACCGGGGAGCTGTTTTTT. Translation: CASSQSGGGTGELFF.

By its share, this clone is medium-sized. The CDR3 DNA reads TGTGCCAGCAGTAACCGGGACAGGGGGCAGGACACTGAAGCTTTCTTT. Translating it yields CASSNRDRGQDTEAFF. The chain recombines TRBV6-6 with TRBJ1-1; 12 bases match TRBD1. J lost 3 bases, V lost 5 bases, and 7 bases had no gene match. The CDR3 loop spans 16 amino acids. Germline CDR1 is MNHNY and CDR2 is SVGAGI (reference sequence).

This clone appeared a few times. The chain uses TRBV7-6 and TRBJ2-6; 8 bases agree with TRBD1. The ends lost 2 bases at V and 1 base at J; junction bases unmatched: 7. The CDR3 length is 18 residues. CDR1 is SGHVS, CDR2 FNYEAQ, per germline. This chain's CDR3 is CASSLPTGGRSGANVLTF. Here the CDR3 DNA reads TGTGCCAGCAGCTTACCCACAGGGGGGAGGTCTGGGGCCAACGTCCTGACTTTC. The full variable domain, rest sourced from reference TRBV7-6 and TRBJ2-6, is GAGVSQSPRYKVTKRGQDVALRCDPISGHVSLYWYRQALGQGPEFLTYFNYEAQQDKSGLPNDRFSAERPEGSISTLTIQRTEQRDSAMYRCASSLPTGGRSGANVLTFGAGSRLTVL.

The gene calls are TRBV5-1 and TRBJ2-1, with TRBD1 matching over 8 bases. J gave up 8 bases and V 4 bases, and 14 bases lay outside the gene matches. Germline V gene sequence: CDR1 SGHRS, CDR2 YFSETQ. The CDR3 loop spans 16 amino acids. The CDR3 DNA reads TGCGCCAGCAGCAGGCTGACAGGGGCTAAATCTTATGAGCAGTTCTTC. Residues: CASSRLTGAKSYEQFF.

For the CDR3, the DNA is TGTGCCAGCAGCTGGGGGGCTAGCGGTAGCACAGATACGCAGTATTTT. It codes for CASSWGASGSTDTQYF. The chain combines TRBV5-8 with TRBJ2-3; D may be TRBD2 (7 bases). In germline, CDR1 is SGHTS, CDR2 YDEGEE. There are 16 residues in the CDR3. V lost 3 bases to trimming and J lost 0 bases, with 14 bases between them.

The chain uses TRBV7-9 and TRBJ2-1; 10 bases match TRBD1. V shed 4 bases, J shed 4 bases, and the junction held 7 bases outside the gene matches. The CDR3 sequence is 16 residues long. The V gene's germline CDR1 is SEHNR and CDR2 FQNEAQ (reference sequence). CDR3 in DNA: TGTGCCAGCAGCTCCGTCCGACAGGGGGCTTACAATGAGCAGTTCTTC. It yields the protein CASSSVRQGAYNEQFF.

The V gene is TRBV5-4, the J gene TRBJ2-2; D may be TRBD1 (6 bases). Trimming removed 4 bases from V and 1 base from J, with 11 bases in between. Germline CDR1 and CDR2: SGHNT and YYREEE (reference sequence). There are 15 residues in the CDR3. The CDR3 DNA is TGTGCCAGCAGCGGGGGACACCTGAACACCGGGGAGCTGTTTTTT. Amino acids: CASSGGHLNTGELFF.

The gene calls are TRBV27 and TRBJ2-3; 7 bases map to TRBD2. J was trimmed by 11 bases and V by 4 bases; bases with no gene match: 12. There are 14 residues in the CDR3. The germline V gene encodes CDR1 MNHEY and CDR2 SMNVEV (reference sequence). Here the CDR3 reads CASSSPGLRVVQYF. DNA for the CDR3: TGTGCCAGCAGTTCCCCGGGACTAAGGGTCGTGCAGTATTTT.

In its sample, this clone was seen once. V usage is TRBV15 and J usage is TRBJ2-5; maybe TRBD2 (6 bases). Deletions cut 2 bases from V and 5 bases from J, with 15 bases between. Looked up from germline, CDR1 is LNHNV and CDR2 is YYDKDF (reference sequence). The CDR3 extends over 15 amino acids. The DNA for the CDR3 is TGTGCCACCAGCAGATCGGGGGACCCCGGCGAGACCCAGTACTTC. Its protein product is CATSRSGDPGETQYF.

The genes are TRBV5-1 and TRBJ2-1; 8 bases match TRBD2. This CDR3 has 19 amino acids. Germline trimming cut 6 bases from V and 0 bases from J; bases unmatched to any gene: 17. CDR1 and CDR2 from the germline V gene are SGHRS and YFSETQ. The CDR3 sequence: CASTVGTSGASSSYNEQFF. CDR3 DNA sequence: TGCGCCAGCACCGTGGGAACTAGCGGAGCCTCAAGCTCCTACAATGAGCAGTTCTTC.